The TCR beta chain described here comes from a study of metastatic and nonmetastatic thyroid tumors. TCRdb re-clonotyped the PCR reads through MiXCR. The sample carries tens of thousands of clones, around 20% recorded once. Germline trimming cut 3 bases from V and 5 bases from J; bases unmatched to any gene: 6. The CDR3 consists of 15 residues. Germline V gene data show CDR1 as LNHDA and CDR2 as SQIVND (reference sequence). All patients were untreated before thyroid surgery. The clonotype originates from a female donor with papillary thyroid cancer or a benign thyroid nodule (not recorded which). Some clones in this sample may be carry-over from other donors' samples. The V gene is TRBV19, the J gene TRBJ2-1; 8 bases fit TRBD1. Sequencing was done on a sample of blood. The CDR3 DNA is TGTGCCAGTAGTATGCTGGACAGGGAACACAATGAGCAGTTCTTC. Amino acid sequence: CASSMLDREHNEQFF.